Presented here are 31 T cell receptor beta chains from one specimen sequenced in a study of T-cell reconstitution after alpha-beta-depleted transplantation in children. The authors prepared the TCRbeta library with unique molecular identifiers. In TCRdb, the PCR reads were re-called with MiXCR into one record per CDR3 protein. The sample shows approximately 240,000 distinct CDR3 sequences, approximately 11% of them seen only once. The sequences come from PBMCs, collected before TCRalphabeta/CD19-depleted stem cell transplant. Every receptor here comes from a child less than two years old with acute myeloid leukemia, due to receive a stem cell transplant.

This clonotype has ten or more counts. The V gene is TRBV29-1, the J gene TRBJ1-2; D might be TRBD1 (5 bases). Germline V gene sequence: CDR1 SQVTM, CDR2 ANQGSEA. The CDR3 is 13 amino acids. V was shortened by 6 bases and J by 3 bases, with 14 bases between the two germline ends. DNA for the CDR3: TGCAGCGTCCCAGGGTATTGGGACTATGGCTACACCTTC. As protein: CSVPGYWDYGYTF.

As for this clonotype: A single base separates this from a much larger clone, so it may be a read error. V usage is TRBV20-1 and J usage is TRBJ1-1; D is unclear. The CDR3 consists of 14 residues. CDR1 and CDR2 from the germline V gene are DFQATT and SNEGSKA (reference sequence). The CDR3 reads CSALNFTGGTEVFF. The CDR3, as DNA: TGCAGTGCTCTCAACTTTACCGGTGGTACTGAAGTTTTCTTT.

This clonotype has ten or more counts. This rearrangement joins TRBV20-1 to TRBJ2-5; possibly TRBD2 for D (5 bases). CDR1 DFQATT and CDR2 SNEGSKA come from the germline V gene (reference sequence). CDR3 size: 17 residues. V lost 0 bases and J 0 bases, leaving 17 bases between the germline ends. The CDR3 sequence: CSARDFYSSGHQETQYF. In DNA, the CDR3 is TGCAGTGCTAGAGATTTTTACAGCAGCGGCCACCAAGAGACCCAGTACTTC.

This clonotype was detected many times. V usage is TRBV12-3 or TRBV12-4 and J usage is TRBJ2-1, with 11 bases that match TRBD2. V gave up 5 bases and J gave up 4 bases; unmatched junction bases: 7. The CDR3 is 16 amino acids. For the CDR3, the DNA is TGTGCCAGCAGTCCAACTAGCGGGAGCGCGTACAATGAGCAGTTCTTC. Its protein product is CASSPTSGSAYNEQFF.

This clonotype was found a few times. The chain has TRBV12-3 or TRBV12-4 and TRBJ2-3; 8 bases fit TRBD2. The CDR3 has 15 amino acids. V trimming: 4 bases; J trimming: 9 bases; junction bases outside the gene matches: 12. CDR3 DNA sequence: TGTGCCAGCAGTTCGTTCGTAGCGGGACGTATCACGCAGTATTTT. This codes for CASSSFVAGRITQYF.

This clonotype was detected many times. This rearrangement joins TRBV3-1 to TRBJ2-5; D gene uncertain. The CDR3 covers 13 residues. Trimming pared 0 bases from V and 2 bases from J, leaving 4 bases between. The germline V gene has CDR1 LGHDT and CDR2 YNNKEL (reference sequence). CDR3 region: CASSQDRQETQYF. CDR3 sequence (DNA): TGTGCCAGCAGCCAAGATCGTCAAGAGACCCAGTACTTC.

This clonotype was seen at least ten times. J is TRBJ2-1 and V is TRBV20-1; D unresolved. The germline V gene encodes CDR1 DFQATT and CDR2 SNEGSKA (reference sequence). This CDR3 has 13 residues. Trimming removed 4 bases from V and 0 bases from J, with 7 bases in between. The CDR3 coding sequence is TGCAGTGCTAAACCGAGCTCCTACAATGAGCAGTTCTTC. It codes for CSAKPSSYNEQFF.

This clonotype was observed at least ten times. The rearrangement uses TRBV6-5 and TRBJ2-5; D is unclear. This CDR3 has 13 residues. Per the germline V gene, CDR1 is MNHEY and CDR2 is SVGAGI. Trimming stripped 3 bases from V and 4 bases from J, with 9 bases between. DNA of the CDR3: TGTGCCAGCAGTTATTCGATTGGAGAGACCCAGTACTTC. Translated, it gives CASSYSIGETQYF.

This clonotype was counted many times. The chain has TRBV6-1 and TRBJ2-2, with 9 nucleotides matching TRBD1. The CDR3 is made up of 14 amino acids. The V and J ends lost 7 bases and 5 bases, in that order; junction bases with no gene match: 5. Per the germline V gene, CDR1 is MNHNS and CDR2 is SASEGT. In DNA form, the CDR3 reads TGTGCCAGCAACTGGGACAGGGAGACCGGGGAGCTGTTTTTT. It codes for CASNWDRETGELFF.

At least ten counts were recorded for this clonotype. The chain couples TRBV7-3 to TRBJ2-5, with a weak D call TRBD1 (5 bases). CDR1 and CDR2 (germline): SGHTA, FQGTGA. CDR3 length: 14 amino acids. V was pared by 2 bases and J by 5 bases, with 12 bases between. CDR3 DNA sequence: TGTGCCAGCAGCTTATACCCAGGGTTGGAGACCCAGTACTTC. Encoded protein: CASSLYPGLETQYF.

At least ten counts were recorded for this clonotype. This chain joins TRBV7-2 and TRBJ2-1, with TRBD2 matching 10 bases. Germline loops: CDR1 SGHTA, CDR2 FQGNSA. Trimming removed 1 base from V and 8 bases from J; junction bases left unmatched: 5. CDR3 length: 15 amino acids. CDR3 protein: CASSLVASGGYEQFF. The CDR3 bases are TGTGCCAGCAGCTTAGTGGCTAGCGGGGGCTATGAGCAGTTCTTC. The whole variable domain, remainder taken from reference TRBV7-2 and TRBJ2-1, is GAGVSQSPSNKVTEKGKDVELRCDPISGHTALYWYRQSLGQGLEFLIYFQGNSAPDKSGLPSDRFSAERTGGSVSTLTIQRTQQEDSAVYLCASSLVASGGYEQFFGPGTRLTVL.

This clonotype has ten or more counts. The chain links TRBV6-1 to TRBJ2-1, with a tentative D call TRBD1 (6 bases). This CDR3 has 13 residues. V dropped 7 bases and J dropped 6 bases, with 13 bases sitting between them. In germline, CDR1 is MNHNS, CDR2 SASEGT. The CDR3 loop reads CASKIQGGNEQFF. The CDR3 bases are TGTGCCAGCAAGATTCAAGGGGGCAATGAGCAGTTCTTC.

This clonotype was recorded at least ten times. V gene TRBV12-3 or TRBV12-4 combines with J gene TRBJ2-1; D is undetermined. The CDR3 runs to 15 residues. Trimming stripped 4 bases from V and 3 bases from J, with 13 bases between. The chain's CDR3 is CASSYSEVRYNEQFF. In nucleotides, the CDR3 is TGTGCCAGCAGTTACTCAGAGGTGCGCTACAATGAGCAGTTCTTC.

As regards this clonotype: A much larger clonotype is one base distant, so this may be a read error. This chain links TRBV11-2 with TRBJ2-1; no reliable D call. The V end was cut by 4 bases, the J end by 8 bases, with 18 bases between. There are 15 residues in the CDR3. The germline gives CDR1 SGHAT, CDR2 FQNNGV. The CDR3 DNA is TGTGCCAGCAGCTCCGCGAGACTGTCTGACCATGAGCAGTTCTTC. Translation gives CASSSARLSDHEQFF.

In this sample, this clonotype turned up many times. The chain joins TRBV28 to TRBJ2-2; no reliable D call. This CDR3 region has 15 residues. V lost 5 bases, J lost 4 bases, and 14 bases lay in between. CDR1 and CDR2 (germline): MDHEN, SYDVKM. CDR3 residues: CASSTLQDSTGELFF. The CDR3 nucleotides read TGTGCCAGCAGTACTCTTCAAGACTCCACCGGGGAGCTGTTTTTT.

In its sample, this clonotype was seen many times. The V call is TRBV20-1, the J call TRBJ1-4; 9 nucleotides agree with TRBD1. The germline V gene encodes CDR1 DFQATT and CDR2 SNEGSKA (reference sequence). The CDR3 extends over 13 amino acids. V shed 5 bases and J 10 bases; nucleotides not matched to a gene: 8. The CDR3 DNA follows: TGCAGTGCTGGGGGGACAGGGTATGGAAAACTGTTTTTT. This sequence encodes CSAGGTGYGKLFF.

This clonotype was recorded many times. The V and J genes are TRBV12-3 or TRBV12-4 and TRBJ1-1, with TRBD1 identical over 7 bases. V shed 5 bases, J shed 0 bases, and the junction held 9 bases outside the gene matches. The CDR3 length is 16 residues. The CDR3 reads CASSPRTGFMNTEAFF. The CDR3 DNA reads as TGTGCCAGCAGTCCCCGGACAGGTTTTATGAACACTGAAGCTTTCTTT.

This clonotype was seen ten or more times. The rearrangement links TRBV18 to TRBJ1-1; TRBD1 agrees at 9 bases. This CDR3 has 15 amino acids. With V trimmed by 3 bases and J by 6 bases, 8 bases remained unmatched. Germline assignment: CDR1 KGHSH and CDR2 LQKENI. CDR3 sequence reads: CASSPFRDRVAEAFF. In DNA form, the CDR3 reads TGTGCCAGCTCACCTTTTCGGGACAGGGTCGCTGAAGCTTTCTTT.

J is TRBJ2-3 and V is TRBV7-2; D not resolved. The CDR3 sequence is 15 residues long. Trimming took 5 bases from V and 0 from J, leaving 12 bases between them. Per germline, CDR1 SGHTA and CDR2 FQGNSA. The CDR3 here is CASSPRRSSTDTQYF. Here the CDR3 DNA reads TGTGCCAGCAGCCCCCGCCGAAGTAGCACAGATACGCAGTATTTT.

This clonotype was counted ten times or more. This sequence joins TRBV28 and TRBJ1-3; D is unresolved. The V gene's germline CDR1 is MDHEN and CDR2 SYDVKM. The CDR3 covers 14 residues. Trimming shortened V by 3 bases and J by 2 bases, and 8 bases separated the two germline ends. This chain's CDR3 is CASSLPSTGNTIYF. DNA of the CDR3: TGTGCCAGCAGTTTGCCCAGCACTGGAAACACCATATATTTT.

This clonotype was picked up many times. The CDR3 is CASSLGALRPDTQYF. Written as DNA, the CDR3 is TGTGCCAGCAGCTTAGGGGCCCTAAGGCCAGATACGCAGTATTTT. The chain links TRBV7-2 to TRBJ2-3; no definite D call. CDR1 and CDR2 (germline): SGHTA, FQGNSA. There are 15 residues in the CDR3. V gave up 1 base and J gave up 4 bases, with 12 bases separating them.

The genes are TRBV12-1 and TRBJ2-2; whether TRBD2, the table's D call, matches the DNA was not checked. TRBV12-1 is given as a pseudogene. This CDR3 has 16 residues. The DNA of the CDR3 is TGTGCCAGCAGCCGAGGGCCAGGGGCGAACACCGGGGAGCTGTTTTTT. Translating gives CASSRGPGANTGELFF.

The chain has TRBV30 and TRBJ2-2, with a possible D match to TRBD1 (6 bases). CDR3 length: 13 amino acids. CDR1 GTSNPN and CDR2 SVGIG come from the germline V gene (reference sequence). The ends were cut back, 4 bases at V and 5 bases at J, with 11 bases in the middle. In nucleotides, the CDR3 is TGTGCCTGGACTATACAGGGTACCGGGGAGCTGTTTTTT. This encodes CAWTIQGTGELFF.

This clonotype came up once. This chain uses TRBV7-9 with TRBJ1-1; D not resolved. V was cut by 4 bases and J by 7 bases, with 7 bases left in between. The CDR3 has 11 amino acids. The germline CDR1 and CDR2 sequences are SEHNR and FQNEAQ (reference sequence). This chain's CDR3 is CASSSYLEAFF. The CDR3 coding sequence is TGTGCCAGCAGCTCGTATCTTGAAGCTTTCTTT.

Many counts were recorded for this clonotype. This chain joins TRBV20-1 and TRBJ2-1; 13 nucleotides line up with TRBD2. The germline gives CDR1 DFQATT, CDR2 SNEGSKA (reference sequence). This CDR3 has 15 amino acids. V was pared by 5 bases and J by 5 bases, with 6 bases of the junction left unmatched. CDR3 DNA: TGCAGTGCTTGTACTAGCGGGAGGGCCAACAATGAGCAGTTCTTC. Encoded protein: CSACTSGRANNEQFF.

In its sample, this clonotype was seen a few times. The rearrangement uses TRBV5-6 and TRBJ2-2; D is tentatively TRBD1 or TRBD2 (5 bases each). This CDR3 is built from 15 residues. Germline lookup yields CDR1 SGHDT and CDR2 YYEEEE. The V end lost 3 bases, the J end lost 0 bases, and 9 bases lay between the germline ends. The CDR3 loop reads CASSWGRTNTGELFF. The CDR3 DNA reads as TGTGCCAGCAGCTGGGGACGGACGAACACCGGGGAGCTGTTTTTT.

The sample holds many counts of this clonotype. V and J are TRBV10-3 and TRBJ1-2; unclear D gene. The CDR3 spans 10 residues. In germline, CDR1 is ENHRY, CDR2 SYGVKD. V was cut by 10 bases and J by 6 bases, with 9 bases left in between. CDR3 sequence reads: CATRTDGYTF. The CDR3, as DNA: TGTGCCACCCGGACGGATGGCTACACCTTC.

This clonotype was counted at least ten times. The chain uses TRBV24-1 and TRBJ2-2; D gene unclear. The germline CDR1 and CDR2 sequences are KGHDR and SFDVKD. The CDR3 length is 13 residues. Trimming stripped 2 bases from V and 6 bases from J, with 6 bases between. The CDR3 protein is CATSDWVPGELFF. The CDR3 DNA sequence: TGTGCCACCAGTGATTGGGTCCCCGGGGAGCTGTTTTTT.

At least ten counts were recorded for this clonotype. An end of the junction differs from the germline gene, which may be a read error. The chain has TRBV5-1 and TRBJ1-5; D remains ambiguous. Germline CDR1 and CDR2: SGHRS and YFSETQ. The CDR3 is 13 amino acids. The CDR3 DNA is TGTGCCAGCAGCTTGGGTCCTAATCAGCCCCAGCATTTT. It is translated as CASSLGPNQPQHF.

This clonotype was counted at least ten times. The chain employs TRBV28 and TRBJ2-2, with 9 bases lining up with TRBD2. This CDR3 spans 15 amino acids. The V gene end was trimmed by 7 bases and the J gene end by 4 bases; junction bases not matched to a gene: 7. Germline values: CDR1 MDHEN, CDR2 SYDVKM. The CDR3 protein is CASNNLAGFTGELFF. CDR3 nucleotide sequence: TGTGCCAGCAATAATCTAGCGGGATTCACCGGGGAGCTGTTTTTT.

This clonotype was seen only a few times. The chain employs TRBV19 and TRBJ2-7; 11 bases are a match to TRBD2. CDR1 LNHDA and CDR2 SQIVND come from the germline V gene (reference sequence). Germline trimming cut 8 bases from V and 2 bases from J; bases unmatched to any gene: 11. The CDR3 spans 16 residues. CDR3 in DNA: TGTGCCAGTCGGAGTAGCGGGAGGGCCGAGGCCTACGAGCAGTACTTC. As protein: CASRSSGRAEAYEQYF.